These 10 T cell receptor beta chains were sequenced from one sample in a study of T cell responses to AZD1222 COVID-19 vaccine. The protocol was immunoSEQ multiplex PCR, while the TCRdb copy is restricted to in-frame clones and leaves out a portion. The sample holds over 120,000 clones, 85% to 95% seen once. The sample in question was peripheral blood, obtained on day 0 of AZD1222 vaccination. The receptors stem from an adult in good health.

The chain is built from TRBV2 and TRBJ2-3, with TRBD2 identical over 11 bases. Germline assignment: CDR1 SNHLY and CDR2 FYNNEI. This CDR3 region has 17 residues. Trimming took 6 bases from V and 5 from J; bases not matched to a gene: 13. The CDR3 sequence is CASRTIRLAGTEDTQYF. CDR3 nucleotides: TGTGCCAGCAGAACCATCCGACTAGCGGGAACGGAAGATACGCAGTATTTT.

This chain connects TRBV5-6 to TRBJ1-4; D is undetermined. CDR3 length: 16 residues. Germline assignment: CDR1 SGHDT and CDR2 YYEEEE. V dropped 4 bases and J dropped 11 bases, with 24 bases sitting between them. The CDR3 bases are TGTGCCAGCAGCACCCAAACAGCCTCGGGTGTCGATAAACTGTTTTTT. This codes for CASSTQTASGVDKLFF.

The chain combines TRBV27 with TRBJ1-6, with D perhaps TRBD1 (6 bases). The V gene's germline CDR1 is MNHEY and CDR2 SMNVEV (reference sequence). Trimming stripped 2 bases from V and 9 bases from J, with 14 bases between. The CDR3 length is 15 residues. The CDR3 sequence is CASSLTGIYGSPLHF. The CDR3 DNA sequence: TGTGCCAGCAGTTTAACAGGGATATATGGTTCACCCCTCCACTTT.

The gene calls are TRBV14 and TRBJ2-3; 9 bases match TRBD2. V shed 1 base and J 1 base; nucleotides not matched to a gene: 12. Looked up from germline, CDR1 is SGHDN and CDR2 is FVKESK. The CDR3 is made up of 19 amino acids. CDR3 DNA sequence: TGTGCCAGCAGCCAAGTGAACAGGGCTAGCGGGATAGGCACAGATACGCAGTATTTT. As protein: CASSQVNRASGIGTDTQYF.

This chain connects TRBV24-1 to TRBJ2-2; D unclear. In germline, CDR1 is KGHDR, CDR2 SFDVKD. Trimming pared 9 bases from V and 1 base from J, leaving 8 bases between. The CDR3 length is 13 residues. CDR3 coding DNA: TGTGCCACCCAGGAGTGGAACACCGGGGAGCTGTTTTTT. It codes for CATQEWNTGELFF.

The chain joins TRBV12-3 or TRBV12-4 to TRBJ1-5; D is undetermined. Trimming removed 3 bases from V and 9 bases from J, with 9 bases in between. The CDR3 is 12 residues long. Here the CDR3 DNA reads TGTGCCAGCAGTTTTGTCTTCCCGCCCCAGCATTTT. Translating gives CASSFVFPPQHF.

V usage is TRBV2 and J usage is TRBJ2-1; D perhaps matches TRBD1 (6 bases). The V gene's germline CDR1 is SNHLY and CDR2 FYNNEI. V lost 4 bases and J lost 8, with 15 bases in between. The CDR3 is 14 amino acids. The CDR3 nucleotides are TGTGCCAGCAGTGTGGACAGATGGCGCGATGAGCAGTTCTTC. Translation: CASSVDRWRDEQFF.

This chain's CDR3 is CASSQPRDSSGNTIYF. The CDR3 region has the DNA TGCGCCAGCAGCCAACCCCGGGACAGCTCTGGAAACACCATATATTTT. The chain couples TRBV4-1 to TRBJ1-3, with 7 bases lining up with TRBD1. CDR3 length equals 16 residues. V lost 2 bases and J lost 0; bases outside the gene matches: 4. CDR1 and CDR2 (germline): MGHRA, YSYEKL.

The chain combines TRBV7-8 with TRBJ2-1; 7 nucleotides line up with TRBD2. With 5 bases clipped from V and 8 bases from J, the junction kept 15 bases outside the gene matches. The CDR3 length is 16 residues. Germline CDR1 and CDR2: SGHVS and FQNEAQ. This CDR3 is CASSPQGRGRGDEQFF. The CDR3 nucleotides are TGTGCCAGCAGCCCGCAAGGAAGGGGTCGGGGGGATGAGCAGTTCTTC.

V usage is TRBV11-2 and J usage is TRBJ2-1; TRBD2 agrees at 9 bases. Germline lookup yields CDR1 SGHAT and CDR2 FQNNGV. The J segment lost 10 bases and the V segment lost 6 bases, leaving 13 bases of the junction unmatched. The CDR3 is 15 amino acids. CDR3: CASRITPGLAREQFF. The CDR3 region has the DNA TGTGCCAGCAGAATCACCCCGGGACTAGCAAGAGAGCAGTTCTTC.